This TCR beta chain comes out of a study of T cells in Graves' hyperthyroidism and ophthalmopathy. This clonotype was recorded a few times. RNA transcripts served as the template for amplifying TCR beta CDR3 regions. The primer set for the first-round RT-PCR of the TCR CDR3 was HTBI. TCRdb redid the calling of the multiplex PCR reads with MiXCR, one entry per CDR3 protein. In the table there are approximately 590,000 distinct CDR3 sequences, around 16% of which are singletons. The CDR3 is 16 residues long. Losses at the gene ends were 7 bases for V and 6 bases for J; bases not matched to a gene: 10. J is TRBJ2-2 and V is TRBV12-3 or TRBV12-4; TRBD2 matches at 11 bases. This TCR was sampled from a woman in her 30s with Graves' hyperthyroidism. Sequenced input: blood. CDR3 amino acids: CASTSGLAGGSGELFF. In DNA form, the CDR3 reads TGTGCCAGCACTTCAGGACTAGCGGGCGGGTCCGGGGAGCTGTTTTTT.